This entry is about one T cell receptor (beta chain). TCRdb's copy holds only in-frame clones and misses some; the assay was immunoSEQ multiplex PCR. Among about 96,000 clones listed, less than 85% were seen once. The CDR3 extends over 16 amino acids. Germline V gene sequence: CDR1 LGHNA, CDR2 YSLEER. V shed 4 bases and J 4 bases; nucleotides not matched to a gene: 3. This specimen comes from a study of OX40 agonist ivuxolimab in advanced cancers. The chain recombines TRBV4-3 with TRBJ2-2; 13 bases are a match to TRBD2. The clonotype comes from an adult with an advanced solid tumor such as melanoma, head and neck, liver or kidney cancer. Specimen: CD4+ or CD8+ T cells sorted from blood, collected in a trial of the OX40 agonist ivuxolimab. The CDR3 sequence: CASSRLAGGPTGELFF. CDR3 nucleotide sequence: TGCGCCAGCAGCCGACTAGCGGGGGGCCCCACCGGGGAGCTGTTTTTT.